This T cell receptor beta chain derives from a study of shared clonotypes between healthy human individuals. Some clones are missing from TCRdb's copy, which holds only in-frame ones; the method was immunoSEQ multiplex PCR. The table lists some 2.1 million clones, 93% of them singletons. CDR3 length: 17 residues. With V trimmed by 0 bases and J by 6 bases, 11 bases remained unmatched. From germline, CDR1 is SGDLS and CDR2 YYNGEE. CD45RO-negative cells were positively selected for CCR7, leaving out terminally differentiated effector memory CD45RA+ cells. V usage is TRBV9 and J usage is TRBJ2-1; 8 bases align to TRBD2. The sequencing sample was made of naive CD8+ T cells from PBMCs. The sequence derives from a man between 18 and 29 years old in good health. Some clones in this sample may be carry-over from other donors' samples. The CDR3, as DNA: TGTGCCAGCAGCGTAGTTCCGGGAGGGCTAGCGCTCAATGAGCAGTTCTTC. As protein: CASSVVPGGLALNEQFF.